This T cell receptor beta chain was captured by sequencing in a study of human T cells and chemical hapten exposure. Germline CDR1 and CDR2: SGHRS and YFSETQ. The CDR3 loop spans 13 amino acids. V was clipped by 6 bases and J by 7 bases; unmatched bases: 6. As for time point: patch test 1, 2 weeks after DPC sensitization. The treatment denotes: therapeutic diphenylcyclopropenone sensitization with weekly scalp DPC. Overall study findings and caveats: The immune response of these alopecia patients might not match healthy individuals'.

The sample holds a few counts of this clonotype. Its matching antigen is unknown. TCRdb recomputed calls from the RACE reads with MiXCR, one row per CDR3 protein. The sample contains 65,000 to 95,000 distinct CDR3 sequences, roughly 10% of which appear only once. The chain couples TRBV5-1 to TRBJ2-2, with 7 bases lining up with TRBD2. The material sequenced was whole blood, taken in connection with sensitization to the hapten diphenylcyclopropenone (DPC). The receptor was derived from a woman aged 60-70 years with alopecia areata. Some clones in this sample may be carry-over from other donors' samples. CDR3 sequence: CASKGLIVGELFF. The CDR3 nucleotides read TGCGCCAGCAAGGGACTAATCGTCGGGGAGCTGTTTTTT. Full variable domain (missing parts from reference TRBV5-1 and TRBJ2-2): KAGVTQTPRYLIKTRGQQVTLSCSPISGHRSVSWYQQTPGQGLQFLFEYFSETQRNKGNFPGRFSGRQFSNSRSEMNVSTLELGDSALYLCASKGLIVGELFFGEGSRLTVL.